One sample yielded the 25 T cell receptor beta chains listed below, sequenced in a study of shared clonotypes between healthy human individuals. Sequencing was performed with immunoSEQ multiplex PCR; in TCRdb, only in-frame clones are kept and a portion is missing. The sample shows more than 2,000,000 clones, about 92% of them seen only once. Sequencing was carried out using naive CD4+ T cells sorted from blood. The sample's subset: CD45RA+ positively selected. The origin of the receptors is a young man in good health.

V usage is TRBV30 and J usage is TRBJ2-5; TRBD1 agrees at 7 bases. Germline V gives CDR1 GTSNPN, CDR2 SVGIG (reference sequence). V shed 5 bases and J 2 bases; nucleotides not matched to a gene: 20. The CDR3 is 18 amino acids. CDR3 loop: CAWGTDRVPLLGQETQYF. The CDR3 DNA is TGTGCCTGGGGAACCGACAGGGTCCCCCTCTTAGGGCAAGAGACCCAGTACTTC.

The gene calls are TRBV7-9 and TRBJ2-3, with a weak D call TRBD1 (6 bases). This CDR3 is 14 amino acids long. Germline V gene sequence: CDR1 SEHNR, CDR2 FQNEAQ (reference sequence). Trimming left V 10 bases short and J 4 bases short, with 18 bases between. Here the CDR3 reads CATPGRAGADTQYF. In nucleotides, the CDR3 is TGTGCCACCCCCGGCAGGGCAGGGGCAGATACGCAGTATTTT.

The rearrangement uses TRBV7-8 and TRBJ1-4; 8 positions agree with TRBD1. The CDR3 has 16 amino acids. The V gene end was trimmed by 5 bases and the J gene end by 7 bases; junction bases not matched to a gene: 12. In germline, CDR1 is SGHVS, CDR2 FQNEAQ. The CDR3 bases are TGTGCCAGCAGCCCAGTTGGCAGGGGGCGGGGTGAAAAACTGTTTTTT. This gives the protein CASSPVGRGRGEKLFF.

The count of this clone is one. The chain links TRBV6-1 to TRBJ2-1, with 7 nucleotides matching TRBD1. Germline values: CDR1 MNHNS, CDR2 SASEGT. J gave up 4 bases and V 6 bases, and 6 bases lay outside the gene matches. The CDR3 extends over 14 amino acids. The CDR3 is CASRRQGQYNEQFF. The DNA for the CDR3 is TGTGCCAGCAGGAGACAGGGACAATACAATGAGCAGTTCTTC.

This chain links TRBV28 with TRBJ2-2, with 9 positions matching TRBD2. Germline trimming cut 6 bases from V and 4 bases from J; bases unmatched to any gene: 6. Germline assignment: CDR1 MDHEN and CDR2 SYDVKM. This CDR3 region has 15 residues. CDR3 amino acids: CASRTSGPSTGELFF. CDR3 DNA: TGTGCCAGCAGAACTAGCGGGCCATCCACCGGGGAGCTGTTTTTT.

Points on this clone: This same CDR3 is encoded by further DNA sequences in the sample. The rearrangement uses TRBV5-1 and TRBJ2-7, with 7 bases fitting TRBD1. Germline CDR1 is SGHRS and CDR2 is YFSETQ. This CDR3 comprises 14 residues. V was pared by 0 bases and J by 2 bases, with 2 bases of the junction left unmatched. CDR3 residues: CASSLGQGAYEQYF. CDR3 bases: TGCGCCAGCAGCTTGGGACAGGGTGCCTACGAGCAGTACTTC.

In this sample, this clone turned up a few times. Other DNA sequences in the sample encode the same CDR3. The CDR3 nucleotides are TGCGCCAGCAGCCCGGAGGGTAGGACTGAAGCTTTCTTT. This encodes CASSPEGRTEAFF. V is TRBV5-1 and J is TRBJ1-1, with D hard to call. V was shortened by 4 bases and J by 5 bases, with 12 bases between the two germline ends. Germline CDR1 and CDR2: SGHRS and YFSETQ. CDR3 size: 13 residues. Full variable domain (outside the CDR3, taken from reference TRBV5-1 and TRBJ1-1): KAGVTQTPRYLIKTRGQQVTLSCSPISGHRSVSWYQQTPGQGLQFLFEYFSETQRNKGNFPGRFSGRQFSNSRSEMNVSTLELGDSALYLCASSPEGRTEAFFGQGTRLTVV.

The sample holds one count of this clone. V usage is TRBV30 and J usage is TRBJ1-6; weak D call: TRBD1 (6 bases). V dropped 5 bases and J dropped 4 bases, with 12 bases sitting between them. Per the germline V gene, CDR1 is GTSNPN and CDR2 is SVGIG (reference sequence). The CDR3 contains 14 residues. DNA of the CDR3: TGTGCCTGGGCCCTGGACAGATATAATTCACCCCTCCACTTT. It translates to CAWALDRYNSPLHF.

The rearrangement uses TRBV6-5 and TRBJ2-3, with 12 bases fitting TRBD2. The CDR3 extends over 14 amino acids. The J segment lost 4 bases and the V segment lost 6 bases, leaving 2 bases of the junction unmatched. Germline lookup yields CDR1 MNHEY and CDR2 SVGAGI. The CDR3 DNA is TGTGCCAGCAGGACTAGCGGGAGTCCAGATACGCAGTATTTT. This translates into CASRTSGSPDTQYF.

This clone was found a few times. Other DNA sequences in this specimen translate into the identical CDR3. This chain joins TRBV25-1 and TRBJ1-5, with TRBD1 matching over 7 bases. The V segment lost 6 bases and the J segment 2 bases; nucleotides outside the gene matches: 1. CDR3 length: 13 amino acids. Germline V gene data show CDR1 as MGHDK and CDR2 as SYGVNS. CDR3 nucleotide sequence: TGTGCCAGCAGAGGACAGGGCAATCAGCCCCAGCATTTT. It translates to CASRGQGNQPQHF.

This chain connects TRBV21-1 to TRBJ2-7; no check of the table's D call, TRBD2, against the DNA was made. TRBV21-1 is noted as a pseudogene. The CDR3 has 16 residues. This chain's CDR3 is CANGTSGPPGPYEQYF. The CDR3 DNA reads as TGTGCCAACGGGACTAGCGGCCCACCGGGGCCCTACGAGCAGTACTTC.

J is TRBJ2-3 and V is TRBV7-9; the D is unclear. V gave up 4 bases and J gave up 0 bases, with 20 bases separating them. CDR1 SEHNR and CDR2 FQNEAQ come from the germline V gene (reference sequence). CDR3 size: 18 residues. CDR3 sequence reads: CASSSPGPTGQSTDTQYF. CDR3 sequence (DNA): TGTGCCAGCAGCTCGCCCGGACCGACTGGCCAGAGCACAGATACGCAGTATTTT. Using reference TRBV7-9 and TRBJ2-3 for the parts outside the CDR3, the full variable domain is DTGVSQNPRHKITKRGQNVTFRCDPISEHNRLYWYRQTLGQGPEFLTYFQNEAQLEKSRLLSDRFSAERPKGSFSTLEIQRTEQGDSAMYLCASSSPGPTGQSTDTQYFGPGTRLTVL.

This clone was recorded a few times. The gene calls are TRBV9 and TRBJ2-4; TRBD1 matches at 7 bases. The CDR3 sequence is 13 residues long. Per germline, CDR1 SGDLS and CDR2 YYNGEE. Trimming removed 0 bases from V and 7 bases from J; junction bases left unmatched: 1. CDR3 in DNA: TGTGCCAGCAGCGTAGGACAGGGCAACATTCAGTACTTC. It encodes CASSVGQGNIQYF. Supplemented by reference TRBV9 and TRBJ2-4, the full variable domain reads DSGVTQTPKHLITATGQRVTLRCSPRSGDLSVYWYQQSLDQGLQFLIQYYNGEERAKGNILERFSAQQFPDLHSELNLSSLELGDSALYFCASSVGQGNIQYFGAGTRLSVL.

The J gene is TRBJ1-6, the V gene TRBV5-4; weak D call: TRBD1 (5 bases). Trimming cost V 0 bases and J 8 bases, with 9 bases left between them. Per the germline V gene, CDR1 is SGHNT and CDR2 is YYREEE (reference sequence). The CDR3 is made up of 14 amino acids. Here the CDR3 reads CASSLAGRDSPLHF. Here the CDR3 DNA reads TGTGCCAGCAGCTTGGCAGGGCGGGATTCACCCCTCCACTTT.

The chain joins TRBV27 to TRBJ2-2; tentative D call: TRBD1 (5 bases). The length of the CDR3 is 16 residues. V was trimmed by 2 bases and J by 0 bases, leaving 10 bases between them. Looked up from germline, CDR1 is MNHEY and CDR2 is SMNVEV (reference sequence). CDR3 loop: CASSLGRVTNTGELFF. DNA of the CDR3: TGTGCCAGCAGTTTAGGCAGGGTGACGAACACCGGGGAGCTGTTTTTT.

V usage is TRBV7-9 and J usage is TRBJ1-6, with TRBD1 matching over 9 bases. This CDR3 contains 15 residues. The J segment lost 7 bases and the V segment lost 5 bases, leaving 6 bases of the junction unmatched. Germline V gene data show CDR1 as SEHNR and CDR2 as FQNEAQ (reference sequence). CDR3: CASSPETGGNSPLHF. The CDR3 nucleotides are TGTGCCAGCAGCCCGGAGACAGGGGGAAATTCACCCCTCCACTTT.

V and J are TRBV4-1 and TRBJ2-1; 10 positions agree with TRBD2. Per the germline V gene, CDR1 is MGHRA and CDR2 is YSYEKL. J gave up 8 bases and V 1 base, and 5 bases lay outside the gene matches. This CDR3 is 15 amino acids long. The CDR3 region has the DNA TGCGCCAGCAGCCAAGTAGGGCTAGCGGGAGATGAGCAGTTCTTC. Residues: CASSQVGLAGDEQFF.

The chain joins TRBV6-5 to TRBJ1-2; the D gene is possibly TRBD1 (6 bases). The length of the CDR3 is 14 residues. The V end was cut by 5 bases, the J end by 7 bases, with 17 bases between. Germline V gene lookup returns CDR1 MNHEY and CDR2 SVGAGI. The CDR3 DNA reads as TGTGCCAGCAGTAGTAACAGGGAATTAAGTGGCTACACCTTC. Translating it yields CASSSNRELSGYTF.

This rearrangement joins TRBV7-2 to TRBJ2-1, with D tentatively TRBD2 (9 bases). Trimming cost V 1 base and J 9 bases, with 22 bases left between them. The length of the CDR3 is 17 residues. Looked up from germline, CDR1 is SGHTA and CDR2 is FQGNSA. CDR3 nucleotide sequence: TGTGCCAGCAGCTTAGGAATCCCTAGCGGGACAGGATTTGAGCAGTTCTTC. This codes for CASSLGIPSGTGFEQFF.

Only a few counts were recorded for this clone. Germline is not matched at one junction end, which may reflect a read error. This sequence joins TRBV20-1 and TRBJ1-2, with 7 bases identical to TRBD1. The CDR3 sequence is 9 residues long. CDR1 is DFQATT, CDR2 SNEGSKA, per germline (reference sequence). CDR3 protein: CSAKPGQPF. DNA for the CDR3: TGCAGTGCCAAGCCGGGACAGCCCTTC.

This chain links TRBV11-3 with TRBJ1-6; unclear D gene. Germline CDR1 and CDR2: SGHNT and YENEEA. This CDR3 is built from 20 residues. The germline V and J ends were trimmed by 1 base and 0 bases, with 19 bases remaining between them. CDR3 nucleotide sequence: TGTGCCAGCAGCTTAGTTGGAGAGGAGTTGCCGAGCTCCTATAATTCACCCCTCCACTTT. Protein sequence: CASSLVGEELPSSYNSPLHF.

The CDR3 sequence is CASSRYGWETQYF. The CDR3 DNA follows: TGTGCCAGCAGCCGGTACGGGTGGGAGACCCAGTACTTC. The V call is TRBV14, the J call TRBJ2-5; D gene unclear. This CDR3 comprises 13 residues. Per the germline V gene, CDR1 is SGHDN and CDR2 is FVKESK. V was shortened by 4 bases and J by 5 bases, with 11 bases between the two germline ends.

The chain has TRBV28 and TRBJ1-2; TRBD1 matches 11 bases. Germline lookup yields CDR1 MDHEN and CDR2 SYDVKM. V was pared by 6 bases and J by 2 bases, with 11 bases of the junction left unmatched. The CDR3 extends over 17 amino acids. CDR3 amino acids: CASRSGQGGILNYGYTF. DNA for the CDR3: TGTGCCAGCAGATCGGGACAGGGGGGGATATTGAACTATGGCTACACCTTC.

The V and J genes are TRBV5-1 and TRBJ2-1; 13 bases agree with TRBD2. Germline values: CDR1 SGHRS, CDR2 YFSETQ. The CDR3 is 16 amino acids. J was trimmed by 6 bases and V by 4 bases; bases with no gene match: 7. The CDR3 spells CASSPEGLAGTNEQFF. DNA for the CDR3: TGCGCCAGCAGCCCGGAGGGACTAGCGGGAACCAATGAGCAGTTCTTC.

The CDR3 region is CASRASGGSANEKLFF. The CDR3 nucleotides are TGCGCCAGCAGGGCTTCGGGTGGGAGTGCTAATGAAAAACTGTTTTTT. V usage is TRBV5-1 and J usage is TRBJ1-4, with D unclear. The V and J ends lost 5 bases and 3 bases respectively, with 17 bases between them. The CDR3 is 16 amino acids. Looked up from germline, CDR1 is SGHRS and CDR2 is YFSETQ. Drawing the rest from reference TRBV5-1 and TRBJ1-4, the complete variable domain is KAGVTQTPRYLIKTRGQQVTLSCSPISGHRSVSWYQQTPGQGLQFLFEYFSETQRNKGNFPGRFSGRQFSNSRSEMNVSTLELGDSALYLCASRASGGSANEKLFFGSGTQLSVL.